The count of the clone carrying this T cell receptor (beta chain) is one. Its target is not known. Germline CDR1 is MNHNS and CDR2 is SASEGT. The V end lost 7 bases, the J end lost 2 bases, and 11 bases lay between the germline ends. This CDR3 is built from 13 residues. The sample belongs to a study of pediatric ulcerative colitis. Study-wide results and caveats: A couple of rectal clonotypes were found only in ulcerative colitis patients, all of them. Compared with controls, ulcerative colitis showed greater blood-rectum clone sharing. Blood samples from a couple of patients yielded substantially fewer templates and were excluded from blood-rectal overlap analysis.

Controls: normal colonoscopy findings, no IBD within the following year. Libraries were prepared by immunoSEQ multiplex PCR; TCRdb keeps only in-frame clonotypes and omits some of them. This table has about 60,000 clones, 85% to 90% appearing once. The source is a boy aged 5-17 years who was a control in a study of pediatric ulcerative colitis. The J gene is TRBJ1-1, the V gene TRBV6-1; D perhaps matches TRBD1 (5 bases). Sequenced: blood. The DNA of the CDR3 is TGTGCCAGCACGGACACATTAAACACTGAAGCTTTCTTT. Protein product: CASTDTLNTEAFF.